This note documents a single TCR beta chain sequence. Its antigen is undetermined. With 60 Vbeta and 13 Jbeta primers, the PCR was carried out. TCRdb's copy holds only in-frame clones and misses some; the assay was immunoSEQ multiplex PCR. The sample lists tens of thousands of clones; approximately 80% were seen once. With 5 bases clipped from V and 4 bases from J, the junction kept 9 bases outside the gene matches. CDR3 length equals 15 residues. Germline loops: CDR1 MNHNS, CDR2 SASEGT. The data were taken from a study of cytomegalovirus exposure and HLA in healthy donors. The study, taken as a whole, reports: A few CMV-associated chains were confirmed in vitro to be specific for CMV antigens. With DRB1 most and HLA-C fewest, TCR association rates differed between HLA loci in a later analysis. TRBV6-2, TRBV6-3 and some other V segments were excluded as indistinguishable.

There were likely unrecorded immune exposures, though donors were nominally healthy when sampled. What was sequenced was PBMCs. This TCR was recovered from a man aged 25 to 40 in good health and CMV-seronegative. The rearrangement joins TRBV6-1 to TRBJ2-7; TRBD1 matches 9 bases. CDR3 nucleotides: TGTGCCAGCAGTCGAAGGGACAGGGAAGCGTACGAGCAGTACTTC. Amino acids: CASSRRDREAYEQYF.